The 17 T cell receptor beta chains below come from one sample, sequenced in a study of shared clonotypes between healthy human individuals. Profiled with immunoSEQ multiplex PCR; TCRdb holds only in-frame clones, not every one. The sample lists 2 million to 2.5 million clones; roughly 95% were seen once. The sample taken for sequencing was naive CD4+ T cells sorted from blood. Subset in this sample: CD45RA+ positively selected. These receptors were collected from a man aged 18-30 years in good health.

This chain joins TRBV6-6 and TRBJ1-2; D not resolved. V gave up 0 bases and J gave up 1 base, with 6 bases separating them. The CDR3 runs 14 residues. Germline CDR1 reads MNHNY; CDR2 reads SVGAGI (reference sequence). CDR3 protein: CASSYSGSNYGYTF. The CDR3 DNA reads TGTGCCAGCAGTTACTCGGGCAGTAACTATGGCTACACCTTC.

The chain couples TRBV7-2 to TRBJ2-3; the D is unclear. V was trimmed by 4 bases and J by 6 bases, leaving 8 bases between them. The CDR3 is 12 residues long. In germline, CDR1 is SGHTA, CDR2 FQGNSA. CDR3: CASSSYWDTQYF. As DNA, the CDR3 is TGTGCCAGCAGCTCATATTGGGATACGCAGTATTTT.

Here the CDR3 DNA reads TGTGCCAGCAGTTTAGGAACCGGGACTAGCAAGTTCTTC. It specifies CASSLGTGTSKFF. J is TRBJ2-1 and V is TRBV27; 9 bases line up with TRBD2. This CDR3 has 13 amino acids. CDR1 and CDR2 from the germline V gene are MNHEY and SMNVEV (reference sequence). Trimming took 2 bases from V and 14 from J; bases not matched to a gene: 7.

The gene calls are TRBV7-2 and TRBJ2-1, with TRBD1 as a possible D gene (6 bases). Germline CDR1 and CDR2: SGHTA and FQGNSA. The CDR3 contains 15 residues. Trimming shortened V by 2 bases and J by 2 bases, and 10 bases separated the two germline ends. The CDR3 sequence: CASSLHRDPYNEQFF. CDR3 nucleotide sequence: TGTGCCAGCAGCTTACACAGGGACCCCTACAATGAGCAGTTCTTC.

The CDR3 coding sequence is TGTGCCAGCAGCTTAACGCATAAGGGGTTTGGGACTGAAGCTTTCTTT. It codes for CASSLTHKGFGTEAFF. The genes are TRBV7-2 and TRBJ1-1; D possibly corresponds to TRBD1 (5 bases). The CDR3 is 16 residues long. CDR1 SGHTA and CDR2 FQGNSA come from the germline V gene. The ends were cut back, 2 bases at V and 5 bases at J, with 18 bases in the middle.

This CDR3 is CASGLPGGSGRSTQYF. For the CDR3, the DNA is TGTGCTAGTGGCCTCCCGGGGGGTAGCGGGAGAAGTACGCAGTATTTT. V is TRBV12-5 and J is TRBJ2-3; 9 nucleotides agree with TRBD2. Unmatched junction bases numbered 15, after V lost 6 bases and J lost 8 bases. The germline V gene encodes CDR1 LGHNT and CDR2 FRNRAP. The CDR3 loop spans 16 amino acids.

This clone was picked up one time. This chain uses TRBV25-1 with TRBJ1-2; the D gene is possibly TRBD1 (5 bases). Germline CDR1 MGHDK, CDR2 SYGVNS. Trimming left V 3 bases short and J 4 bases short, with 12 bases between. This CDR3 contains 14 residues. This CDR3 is CASSELREIYGYTF. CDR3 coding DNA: TGTGCCAGCAGTGAGCTCAGGGAAATCTATGGCTACACCTTC.

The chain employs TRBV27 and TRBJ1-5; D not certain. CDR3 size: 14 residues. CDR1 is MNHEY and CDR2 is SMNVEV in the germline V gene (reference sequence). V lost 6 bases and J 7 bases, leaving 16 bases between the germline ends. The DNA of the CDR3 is TGTGCCAGCAGCCTTTCCTTGACTGGACAGCCCCAGCATTTT. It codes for CASSLSLTGQPQHF.

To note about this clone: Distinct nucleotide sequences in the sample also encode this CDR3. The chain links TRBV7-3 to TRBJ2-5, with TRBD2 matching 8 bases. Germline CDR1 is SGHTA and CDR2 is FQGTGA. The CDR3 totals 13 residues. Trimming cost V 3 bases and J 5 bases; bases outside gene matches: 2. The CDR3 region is CASSFGRGETQYF. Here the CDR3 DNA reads TGTGCCAGCAGCTTCGGGAGGGGTGAGACCCAGTACTTC.

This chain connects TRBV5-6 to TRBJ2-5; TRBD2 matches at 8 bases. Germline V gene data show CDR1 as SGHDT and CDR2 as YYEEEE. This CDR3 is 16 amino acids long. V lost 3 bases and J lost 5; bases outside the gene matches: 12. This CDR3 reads CASSSPGLGVRETQYF. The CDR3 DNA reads TGTGCCAGCAGCTCCCCGGGACTAGGGGTTCGGGAGACCCAGTACTTC.

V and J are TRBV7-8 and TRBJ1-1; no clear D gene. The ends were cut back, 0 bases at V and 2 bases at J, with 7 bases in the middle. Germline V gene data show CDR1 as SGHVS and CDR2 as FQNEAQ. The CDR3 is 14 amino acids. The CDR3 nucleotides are TGTGCCAGCAGCTTAGCAGCCAGAAACACTGAAGCTTTCTTT. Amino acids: CASSLAARNTEAFF.

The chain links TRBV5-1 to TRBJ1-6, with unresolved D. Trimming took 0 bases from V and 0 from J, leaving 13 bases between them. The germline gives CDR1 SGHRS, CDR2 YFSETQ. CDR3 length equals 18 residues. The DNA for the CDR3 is TGCGCCAGCAGCTTGGGGTTACAACAGAGCTCCTATAATTCACCCCTCCACTTT. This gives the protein CASSLGLQQSSYNSPLHF.

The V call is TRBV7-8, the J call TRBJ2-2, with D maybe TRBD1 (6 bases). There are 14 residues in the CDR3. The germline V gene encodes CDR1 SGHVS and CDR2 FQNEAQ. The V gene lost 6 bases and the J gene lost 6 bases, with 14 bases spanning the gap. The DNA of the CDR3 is TGTGCCAGCAGTCATAGGGACAAGGCCGGGGAGCTGTTTTTT. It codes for CASSHRDKAGELFF.

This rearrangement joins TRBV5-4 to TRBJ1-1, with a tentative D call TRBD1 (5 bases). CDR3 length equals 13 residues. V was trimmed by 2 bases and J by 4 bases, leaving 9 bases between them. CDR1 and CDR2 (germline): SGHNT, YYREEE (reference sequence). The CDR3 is CASSFAGFTEAFF. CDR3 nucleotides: TGTGCCAGCAGCTTCGCAGGGTTCACTGAAGCTTTCTTT. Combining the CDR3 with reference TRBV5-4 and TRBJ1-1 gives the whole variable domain ETGVTQSPTHLIKTRGQQVTLRCSSQSGHNTVSWYQQALGQGPQFIFQYYREEENGRGNFPPRFSGLQFPNYSSELNVNALELDDSALYLCASSFAGFTEAFFGQGTRLTVV.

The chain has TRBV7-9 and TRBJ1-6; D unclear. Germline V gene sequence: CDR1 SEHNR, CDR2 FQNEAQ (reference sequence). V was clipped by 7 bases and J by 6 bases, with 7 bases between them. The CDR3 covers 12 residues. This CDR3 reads CASTLANSPLHF. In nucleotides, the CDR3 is TGTGCCAGCACCCTTGCTAATTCACCCCTCCACTTT.

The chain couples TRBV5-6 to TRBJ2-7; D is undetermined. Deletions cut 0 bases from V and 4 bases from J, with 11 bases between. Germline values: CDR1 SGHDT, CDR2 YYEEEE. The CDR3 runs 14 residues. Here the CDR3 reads CASSLGGKIYEQYF. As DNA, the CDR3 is TGTGCCAGCAGCTTGGGTGGGAAGATATACGAGCAGTACTTC.

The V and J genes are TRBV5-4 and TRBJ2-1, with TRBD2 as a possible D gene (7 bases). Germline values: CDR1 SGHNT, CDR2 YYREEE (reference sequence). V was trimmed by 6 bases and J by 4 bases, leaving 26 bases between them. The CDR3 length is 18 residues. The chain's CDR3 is CASTSWMGAGEGYNEQFF. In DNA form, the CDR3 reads TGTGCCAGCACCTCCTGGATGGGGGCGGGAGAGGGATACAATGAGCAGTTCTTC.